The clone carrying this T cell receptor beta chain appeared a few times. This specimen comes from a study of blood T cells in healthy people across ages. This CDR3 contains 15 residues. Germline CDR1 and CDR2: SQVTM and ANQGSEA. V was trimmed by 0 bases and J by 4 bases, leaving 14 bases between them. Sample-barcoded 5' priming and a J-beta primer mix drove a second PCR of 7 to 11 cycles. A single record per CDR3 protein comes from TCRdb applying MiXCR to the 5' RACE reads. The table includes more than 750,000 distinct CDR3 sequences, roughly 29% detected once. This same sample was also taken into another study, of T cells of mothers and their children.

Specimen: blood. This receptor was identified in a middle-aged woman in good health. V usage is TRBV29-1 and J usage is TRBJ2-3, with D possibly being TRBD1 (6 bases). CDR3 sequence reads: CSVEDMRGNADTQYF. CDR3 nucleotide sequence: TGCAGCGTTGAAGATATGAGGGGGAACGCAGATACGCAGTATTTT.